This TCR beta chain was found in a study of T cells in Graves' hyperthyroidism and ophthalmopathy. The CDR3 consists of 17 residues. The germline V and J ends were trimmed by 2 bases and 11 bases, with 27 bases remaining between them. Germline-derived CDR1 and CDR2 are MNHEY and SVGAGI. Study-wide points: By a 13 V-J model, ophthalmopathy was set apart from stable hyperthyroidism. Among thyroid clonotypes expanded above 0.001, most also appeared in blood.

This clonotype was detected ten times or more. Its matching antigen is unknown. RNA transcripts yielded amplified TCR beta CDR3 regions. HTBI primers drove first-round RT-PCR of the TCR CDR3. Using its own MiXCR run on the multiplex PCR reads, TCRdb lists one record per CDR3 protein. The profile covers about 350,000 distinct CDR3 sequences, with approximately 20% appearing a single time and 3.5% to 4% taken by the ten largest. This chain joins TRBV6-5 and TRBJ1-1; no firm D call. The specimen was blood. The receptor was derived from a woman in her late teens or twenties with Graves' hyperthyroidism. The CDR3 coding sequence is TGTGCCAGCAGTTACCCCCGTCCGAAGGGAGCATCTGAATGGGCTTTCTTT. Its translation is CASSYPRPKGASEWAFF.